These T cell receptor beta chains were read from a single sample in a study of human T cells and chemical hapten exposure. From the RACE reads, TCRdb called clonotypes with MiXCR, one entry per CDR3 protein. The table lists about 180,000 distinct CDR3 sequences, just under 30% of them singletons. Here the sequenced sample was whole blood, taken in connection with sensitization to the hapten diphenylcyclopropenone (DPC). The origin of the receptors is a woman in her 30s with alopecia areata. Some clones in this sample may be carry-over from other donors' samples. Both conserved end residues are part of each CDR3.

v_call	j_call	cdr3_aa
TRBV20-1	TRBJ1-5	CSALTDGNQPQHF
TRBV10-3	TRBJ1-5	CATWGGGAGQPQHF
TRBV20-1	TRBJ2-1	CSASLAGGYNEQFF
TRBV29-1	TRBJ1-2	CSVERVRGGGYTF
TRBV7-9	TRBJ2-1	CASSPLDRGGSSYNEQFF
TRBV7-9	TRBJ1-1	CASSARVAEAFF
TRBV5-4	TRBJ2-1	CASGVPGQQSTYPYNEQFF
TRBV29-1	TRBJ1-1	CSALAQVGTEAFF
TRBV20-1	TRBJ1-2	CSADLRGRGYGYTF
TRBV7-2	TRBJ2-1	CASSLNRGDEQFF
TRBV15	TRBJ1-5	CATSREENQPQHF
TRBV28	TRBJ1-2	CASSRGGNYGYTF
TRBV28	TRBJ2-1	CASTKGGAPYNEQFF
TRBV6-2/TRBV6-3	TRBJ1-1	CASSWGLLNTEAFF
TRBV5-1	TRBJ1-6	CASSPRQGENSPLHF
TRBV7-2	TRBJ2-3	CASSSYGGPSDTQYF
TRBV2	TRBJ1-2	CASSPGPPEDYGYTF
TRBV7-3	TRBJ1-6	CASSLQGRNSPLHF
TRBV4-3	TRBJ1-4	CASSQAGVDEKLFF
TRBV28	TRBJ1-2	CASRRLYGYTF
TRBV20-1	TRBJ2-3	CSAVFPGDTQYF
TRBV6-4	TRBJ1-1	CASSEGQGVTEAFF
TRBV28	TRBJ2-1	CATLAGGSYNEQFF
TRBV2	TRBJ2-7	CASRATGLSSYEQYF
TRBV4-3	TRBJ1-2	CASSQDGRVDYGYTF
TRBV28	TRBJ1-1	CASNIGNRGTEAFF
TRBV28	TRBJ1-1	CASRPLRDRDNTEAFF
TRBV5-6	TRBJ2-2	CASSGGTGRLFF
TRBV10-3	TRBJ2-7	CAISEWQTNEQYF
TRBV12-3/TRBV12-4	TRBJ2-2	CASTRLGQILAGELFF
TRBV2	TRBJ2-5	CASSEALQGTGTQYF
TRBV12-5	TRBJ1-6	CASGLVLESPLHF
TRBV6-5	TRBJ1-5	CASSIQGGGPQHF
TRBV28	TRBJ2-2	CASSLGGARTGELFF
TRBV29-1	TRBJ1-2	CSGETGTDGYTF
TRBV6-2/TRBV6-3	TRBJ2-1	CASIHRGEVNEQFF
TRBV7-6	TRBJ1-1	CASSLEGGFTEAFF
TRBV7-2	TRBJ2-1	CASSLGLQREGYEQFF
TRBV28	TRBJ1-1	CASSYPAKSTEAFF
TRBV4-3	TRBJ2-1	CASSRRPGLADEQFF
TRBV27	TRBJ2-3	CASSLGPTDTQYF
TRBV11-3	TRBJ1-2	CASSRNLVGLVSNGYTF
TRBV6-2/TRBV6-3	TRBJ1-5	CASHDYGSPGQPQHF
TRBV5-6	TRBJ2-3	CASSLAYENRGRNTQYF
TRBV29-1	TRBJ2-7	CSVVNSRSSYEQYF
TRBV20-1	TRBJ2-7	CSASPPSGVPYEQYF
TRBV7-2	TRBJ2-7	CASSSSGYEQYF
TRBV27	TRBJ1-1	CASSPLAGEFSEAFF
TRBV6-2/TRBV6-3	TRBJ2-7	CASSYGIDRYSYEQYF
TRBV18	TRBJ2-3	CASSPQAEGFTDTQYF
TRBV7-2	TRBJ2-3	CASSSWLGAYTQYF
TRBV7-3	TRBJ1-6	CASRKDRAYNSPLHF
TRBV20-1	TRBJ2-1	CSARDRWNEQFF